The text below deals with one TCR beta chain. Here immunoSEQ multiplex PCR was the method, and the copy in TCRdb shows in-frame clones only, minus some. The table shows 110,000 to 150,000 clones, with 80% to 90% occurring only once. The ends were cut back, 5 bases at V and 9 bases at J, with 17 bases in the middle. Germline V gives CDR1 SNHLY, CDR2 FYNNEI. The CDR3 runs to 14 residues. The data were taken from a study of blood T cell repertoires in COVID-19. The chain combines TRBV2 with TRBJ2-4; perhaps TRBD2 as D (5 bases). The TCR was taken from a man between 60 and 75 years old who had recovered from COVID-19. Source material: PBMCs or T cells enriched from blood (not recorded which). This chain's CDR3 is CASSWELLPSIQYF. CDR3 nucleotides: TGTGCCAGCAGTTGGGAGCTCCTCCCGAGCATTCAGTACTTC.